A single sample gave rise to the 20 T cell receptor beta chains below, sequenced in a study of blood T cell repertoires in COVID-19. The protocol was immunoSEQ multiplex PCR, while the TCRdb copy is restricted to in-frame clones and leaves out a portion. The table has about 70,000 clones, approximately 85% seen once. Material for sequencing was peripheral blood. The origin of the receptors is a man older than 75 with acute or convalescent COVID-19.

The V and J genes are TRBV7-2 and TRBJ2-7; perhaps TRBD2 as D (5 bases). V gave up 2 bases and J gave up 1 base, with 6 bases separating them. The CDR3 is 13 amino acids. The germline gives CDR1 SGHTA, CDR2 FQGNSA. For the CDR3, the DNA is TGTGCCAGCAGCTTATCGGGATCCTACGAGCAGTACTTC. It specifies CASSLSGSYEQYF. Based on the CDR3 plus reference TRBV7-2 and TRBJ2-7, the full variable domain is GAGVSQSPSNKVTEKGKDVELRCDPISGHTALYWYRQSLGQGLEFLIYFQGNSAPDKSGLPSDRFSAERTGGSVSTLTIQRTQQEDSAVYLCASSLSGSYEQYFGPGTRLTVT.

In the case of this clone: The junction and the germline gene differ at one end; a read error may be behind it. Distinct nucleotide sequences in the sample also encode this CDR3. The chain links TRBV7-8 to TRBJ1-4; D is unresolved. The CDR3 is 13 amino acids. Germline loops: CDR1 SGHVS, CDR2 FQNEAQ. The DNA of the CDR3 is TGTGCCAGCAGCCTAGCCAGTCAGGAAAAACTGTTTTTT. Protein product: CASSLASQEKLFF.

The chain uses TRBV7-7 and TRBJ2-4; the D is unclear. V lost 3 bases to trimming and J lost 7 bases, with 10 bases between them. CDR1 and CDR2 (germline): SSHAT, FNYEAQ (reference sequence). The CDR3 is 13 residues long. The CDR3 sequence is CASSLGMGNIQYF. CDR3 DNA: TGTGCCAGCAGCTTGGGTATGGGCAACATTCAGTACTTC.

CDR3 bases: TGTGCCTCTGCGGCCCAGTTAGCCAATGAGCAGTTCTTC. It yields the protein CASAAQLANEQFF. The chain carries TRBV30 and TRBJ2-1; D is undetermined. In germline, CDR1 is GTSNPN, CDR2 SVGIG (reference sequence). This CDR3 is built from 13 residues. The V end was cut by 7 bases, the J end by 6 bases, with 16 bases between.

This clone has just a few counts. The chain has TRBV11-2 and TRBJ1-2; 9 positions agree with TRBD1. The CDR3 runs 14 residues. CDR1 and CDR2 (germline): SGHAT, FQNNGV. V lost 4 bases, J lost 3 bases, and 3 bases stayed unmatched. CDR3 amino acids: CASSSGQGHYGYTF. CDR3 DNA sequence: TGTGCCAGCAGCTCGGGACAGGGCCACTATGGCTACACCTTC. Full variable domain (remainder filled in from reference TRBV11-2 and TRBJ1-2): EAGVAQSPRYKIIEKRQSVAFWCNPISGHATLYWYQQILGQGPKLLIQFQNNGVVDDSQLPKDRFSAERLKGVDSTLKIQPAKLEDSAVYLCASSSGQGHYGYTFGSGTRLTVV.

The chain combines TRBV21-1 with TRBJ1-2. TRBV21-1 is designated a pseudogene. The length of the CDR3 is 14 residues. CDR3 bases: TGTGCCAGCAGGAGGTCCGGGGGGTTTAGGAGCTACACCTTC. It codes for CASRRSGGFRSYTF.

The chain links TRBV5-4 to TRBJ2-2; D perhaps matches TRBD1 (7 bases). Germline V gene lookup returns CDR1 SGHNT and CDR2 YYREEE (reference sequence). Trimming shortened V by 4 bases and J by 2 bases, and 15 bases separated the two germline ends. The CDR3 totals 16 residues. The CDR3 DNA follows: TGTGCCAGCAGCGTCGGGGGACAGAAAAACACCGGGGAGCTGTTTTTT. This codes for CASSVGGQKNTGELFF. Variable domain in full (rest from reference TRBV5-4 and TRBJ2-2): ETGVTQSPTHLIKTRGQQVTLRCSSQSGHNTVSWYQQALGQGPQFIFQYYREEENGRGNFPPRFSGLQFPNYSSELNVNALELDDSALYLCASSVGGQKNTGELFFGEGSRLTVL.

This chain connects TRBV7-9 to TRBJ2-1; perhaps TRBD1 as D (5 bases). Germline lookup yields CDR1 SEHNR and CDR2 FQNEAQ (reference sequence). CDR3 size: 14 residues. The V end lost 2 bases, the J end lost 2 bases, and 7 bases lay between the germline ends. The DNA of the CDR3 is TGTGCCAGCAGCTTACAGGGAACCTACAATGAGCAGTTCTTC. Translation gives CASSLQGTYNEQFF.

The chain joins TRBV30 to TRBJ1-5, with D possibly being TRBD1 (6 bases). The V end lost 2 bases, the J end lost 4 bases, and 15 bases lay between the germline ends. Looked up from germline, CDR1 is GTSNPN and CDR2 is SVGIG (reference sequence). The CDR3 covers 15 residues. CDR3 residues: CAWSHTGTTNQPQHF. In nucleotides, the CDR3 is TGTGCCTGGAGTCACACCGGGACAACAAATCAGCCCCAGCATTTT. Based on the CDR3 plus reference TRBV30 and TRBJ1-5, the full variable domain is SQTIHQWPATLVQPVGSPLSLECTVEGTSNPNLYWYRQAAGRGLQLLFYSVGIGQISSEVPQNLSASRPQDRQFILSSKKLLLSDSGFYLCAWSHTGTTNQPQHFGDGTRLSIL.

The chain recombines TRBV19 with TRBJ2-2; tentative D call: TRBD2 (6 bases). Germline lookup yields CDR1 LNHDA and CDR2 SQIVND (reference sequence). V was clipped by 4 bases and J by 5 bases, with 29 bases between them. The CDR3 is 20 residues long. The CDR3, as DNA: TGTGCCAGTAGTACCTTCCTCGGACCAGGCCGTCTAGCGAGAACCGGGGAGCTGTTTTTT. Its protein is CASSTFLGPGRLARTGELFF.

This clone appeared once. The chain has TRBV19 and TRBJ2-1; 9 bases match TRBD1. The CDR3 loop spans 14 amino acids. Trimming at V came to 1 base and at J to 10 bases, leaving 5 bases not matched to a gene. Germline V gene data show CDR1 as LNHDA and CDR2 as SQIVND (reference sequence). The CDR3 here is CASSIGQGGGEQFF. The CDR3 DNA sequence: TGTGCCAGTAGTATAGGACAGGGGGGTGGGGAGCAGTTCTTC. The entire variable domain, with the rest obtained from reference TRBV19 and TRBJ2-1, is as follows: DGGITQSPKYLFRKEGQNVTLSCEQNLNHDAMYWYRQDPGQGLRLIYYSQIVNDFQKGDIAEGYSVSREKKESFPLTVTSAQKNPTAFYLCASSIGQGGGEQFFGPGTRLTVL.

This clone has a single count. The chain couples TRBV7-2 to TRBJ2-1, with D possibly being TRBD2 (6 bases). This CDR3 contains 14 residues. V was pared by 5 bases and J by 4 bases, with 12 bases between. CDR1 SGHTA and CDR2 FQGNSA come from the germline V gene. This chain's CDR3 is CASSGGGEYNEQFF. DNA for the CDR3: TGTGCCAGCAGCGGGGGAGGAGAATACAATGAGCAGTTCTTC.

This sequence joins TRBV9 and TRBJ2-2; TRBD2 aligns across 11 bases. The CDR3 consists of 16 residues. Germline V gene sequence: CDR1 SGDLS, CDR2 YYNGEE. With V trimmed by 4 bases and J by 4 bases, 6 bases remained unmatched. CDR3 nucleotides: TGTGCCAGCAGCCTAGGACTAGCGGGTCTCACCGGGGAGCTGTTTTTT. It is translated as CASSLGLAGLTGELFF. The whole variable domain, filled in from reference TRBV9 and TRBJ2-2, reads DSGVTQTPKHLITATGQRVTLRCSPRSGDLSVYWYQQSLDQGLQFLIQYYNGEERAKGNILERFSAQQFPDLHSELNLSSLELGDSALYFCASSLGLAGLTGELFFGEGSRLTVL.

This rearrangement joins TRBV12-5 to TRBJ1-4; D is unclear. Germline CDR1 reads LGHNT; CDR2 reads FRNRAP. The CDR3 has 14 residues. Trimming pared 3 bases from V and 0 bases from J, leaving 5 bases between. The CDR3 region has the DNA TGTGCTAGTGGTTTCGGGTCAACTAATGAAAAACTGTTTTTT. Protein sequence: CASGFGSTNEKLFF.

The genes are TRBV9 and TRBJ2-3, with 11 bases aligning to TRBD2. The CDR3 loop spans 16 amino acids. Germline V gene data show CDR1 as SGDLS and CDR2 as YYNGEE. The trim removed 4 bases at V and 2 bases at J, leaving 6 bases unmatched. In DNA, the CDR3 is TGTGCCAGCAGCCCCAGACTAGCGGGATACACAGATACGCAGTATTTT. Translating it yields CASSPRLAGYTDTQYF. The full variable domain, in which reference TRBV9 and TRBJ2-3 provide the parts outside the CDR3, is DSGVTQTPKHLITATGQRVTLRCSPRSGDLSVYWYQQSLDQGLQFLIQYYNGEERAKGNILERFSAQQFPDLHSELNLSSLELGDSALYFCASSPRLAGYTDTQYFGPGTRLTVL.

V gene TRBV6-2 or TRBV6-3 combines with J gene TRBJ2-1; possible D gene TRBD2, 6 bases. The CDR3 length is 15 residues. V lost 4 bases, J lost 5 bases, and 15 bases lay in between. From germline, CDR1 is MNHEY and CDR2 SVGEGT. CDR3 region: CASSLLSAGNNEQFF. The DNA for the CDR3 is TGTGCCAGCAGTTTGTTATCGGCGGGAAACAATGAGCAGTTCTTC.

This rearrangement joins TRBV7-2 to TRBJ2-7, with 10 bases aligning to TRBD2. Germline V CDR1 and CDR2: SGHTA, FQGNSA. Losses at the gene ends were 4 bases for V and 4 bases for J; bases not matched to a gene: 7. The length of the CDR3 is 15 residues. DNA for the CDR3: TGTGCCAGCAGCTGGACTAGCGGAGTAGGGTACGAGCAGTACTTC. It yields the protein CASSWTSGVGYEQYF. The complete variable domain, with remaining parts taken from reference TRBV7-2 and TRBJ2-7, reads GAGVSQSPSNKVTEKGKDVELRCDPISGHTALYWYRQSLGQGLEFLIYFQGNSAPDKSGLPSDRFSAERTGGSVSTLTIQRTQQEDSAVYLCASSWTSGVGYEQYFGPGTRLTVT.

V and J are TRBV6-5 and TRBJ1-3; no firm D call. Between the trimmed V and J ends, which lost 6 bases and 0 bases, there was a span of 9 bases. From germline, CDR1 is MNHEY and CDR2 SVGAGI. The CDR3 totals 14 residues. CDR3 in amino acids: CASRARSSGNTIYF. The CDR3 coding sequence is TGTGCCAGCAGAGCGAGAAGCTCTGGAAACACCATATATTTT.

The rearrangement joins TRBV2 to TRBJ1-6; 10 bases are a match to TRBD1. V was clipped by 7 bases and J by 7 bases; unmatched bases: 1. CDR3 length equals 13 residues. CDR1 and CDR2 (germline): SNHLY, FYNNEI. This CDR3 reads CASMGQGNSPLHF. DNA of the CDR3: TGTGCCAGCATGGGACAGGGGAATTCACCCCTCCACTTT. Variable domain in full (rest from reference TRBV2 and TRBJ1-6): EPEVTQTPSHQVTQMGQEVILRCVPISNHLYFYWYRQILGQKVEFLVSFYNNEISEKSEIFDDQFSVERPDGSNFTLKIRSTKLEDSAMYFCASMGQGNSPLHFGNGTRLTVT.

This chain joins TRBV9 and TRBJ2-5; no firm D call. Germline V gene sequence: CDR1 SGDLS, CDR2 YYNGEE. Trimming stripped 0 bases from V and 5 bases from J, with 8 bases between. CDR3 length: 13 amino acids. Here the CDR3 reads CASSVGLTETQYF. CDR3 sequence (DNA): TGTGCCAGCAGCGTAGGTCTAACGGAGACCCAGTACTTC.